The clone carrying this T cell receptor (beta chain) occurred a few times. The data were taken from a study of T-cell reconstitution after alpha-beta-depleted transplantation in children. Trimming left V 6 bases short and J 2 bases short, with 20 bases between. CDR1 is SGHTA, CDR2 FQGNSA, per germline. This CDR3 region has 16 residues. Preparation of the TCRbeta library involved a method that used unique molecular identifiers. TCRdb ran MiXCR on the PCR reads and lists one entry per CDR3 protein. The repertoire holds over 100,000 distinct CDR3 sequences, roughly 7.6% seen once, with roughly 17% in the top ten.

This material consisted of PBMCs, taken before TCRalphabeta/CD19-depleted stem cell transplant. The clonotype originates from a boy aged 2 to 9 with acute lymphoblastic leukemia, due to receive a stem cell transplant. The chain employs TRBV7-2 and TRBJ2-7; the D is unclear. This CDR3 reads CASRSGPAVQAYEQYF. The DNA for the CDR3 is TGTGCCAGCAGGTCCGGTCCGGCAGTCCAAGCCTACGAGCAGTACTTC. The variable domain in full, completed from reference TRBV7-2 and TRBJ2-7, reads GAGVSQSPSNKVTEKGKDVELRCDPISGHTALYWYRQSLGQGLEFLIYFQGNSAPDKSGLPSDRFSAERTGGSVSTLTIQRTQQEDSAVYLCASRSGPAVQAYEQYFGPGTRLTVT.